The 14 T cell receptor beta chains in this list originate from one sample, sequenced in a study of spatial heterogeneity in lung cancer. Regarding time point: sample taken at primary tumor resection. TCRdb redid the calling of the 5' RACE reads with MiXCR, one entry per CDR3 protein. The sample includes around 48,000 distinct CDR3 sequences, under 6% of them seen just once. The starting material was PBMCs, obtained at surgery. All receptors come from a male donor with early-stage non-small cell lung cancer.

Ten or more counts support this clonotype. The chain combines TRBV7-6 with TRBJ2-2; possibly TRBD1 for D (6 bases). V lost 4 bases to trimming and J lost 0 bases, with 12 bases between them. This CDR3 contains 16 residues. In germline, CDR1 is SGHVS, CDR2 FNYEAQ. CDR3 amino acids: CASSSTQGTNTGELFF. CDR3 DNA sequence: TGTGCCAGCAGCTCAACGCAGGGGACGAACACCGGGGAGCTGTTTTTT.

This clonotype was detected ten times or more. V and J are TRBV7-9 and TRBJ2-1; a possible D gene is TRBD2 (7 bases). Trimming cost V 4 bases and J 10 bases, with 20 bases left between them. Germline lookup yields CDR1 SEHNR and CDR2 FQNEAQ (reference sequence). The CDR3 has 15 residues. DNA for the CDR3: TGTGCCAGCAGCTCGAGGGGGGGAACCCTTCTGGAGCAGTTCTTC. Protein: CASSSRGGTLLEQFF.

The table lists this clonotype with many counts. The chain has TRBV28 and TRBJ2-7, with D possibly matching TRBD1 (5 bases). The CDR3 loop spans 15 amino acids. CDR1 is MDHEN, CDR2 SYDVKM, per germline. Deletions cut 5 bases from V and 0 bases from J, with 14 bases between. The CDR3 DNA follows: TGTGCCAGCAGTCAACAATTGACAGTCTCCTACGAGCAGTACTTC. Encoded protein: CASSQQLTVSYEQYF. Variable domain in full (rest from reference TRBV28 and TRBJ2-7): DVKVTQSSRYLVKRTGEKVFLECVQDMDHENMFWYRQDPGLGLRLIYFSYDVKMKEKGDIPEGYSVSREKKERFSLILESASTNQTSMYLCASSQQLTVSYEQYFGPGTRLTVT.

In its sample, this clonotype was seen many times. The chain is built from TRBV20-1 and TRBJ1-1, with D hard to call. V was trimmed by 4 bases and J by 8 bases, leaving 11 bases between them. The V gene's germline CDR1 is DFQATT and CDR2 SNEGSKA (reference sequence). This CDR3 has 11 amino acids. The CDR3 nucleotides are TGCAGTGCTACCGGTGGCTCGGAAGCTTTCTTT. Translated: CSATGGSEAFF.

This clonotype was seen repeatedly, ten times or more. This chain joins TRBV5-1 and TRBJ2-6, with no clear D. Germline CDR1 is SGHRS and CDR2 is YFSETQ. V was shortened by 4 bases and J by 4 bases, with 15 bases between the two germline ends. The length of the CDR3 is 16 residues. The CDR3 DNA reads TGCGCCAGCAGCCCGAGTTTCGGAGCCGGGGCCAACGTCCTGACTTTC. This encodes CASSPSFGAGANVLTF.

This clonotype has at least ten counts. The chain links TRBV6-1 to TRBJ1-5; 8 nucleotides line up with TRBD1. This CDR3 contains 15 residues. Germline loops: CDR1 MNHNS, CDR2 SASEGT. The junction had 3 bases not matched to a gene; V was cut back by 5 bases and J by 0 bases. CDR3 nucleotide sequence: TGTGCCAGCAGTCGGACAGGGCCTAGCAATCAGCCCCAGCATTTT. It translates to CASSRTGPSNQPQHF.

This clonotype has a count of ten or more. The chain recombines TRBV5-6 with TRBJ2-7; no definite D call. Deletions cut 0 bases from V and 2 bases from J, with 3 bases between. CDR3 length: 12 residues. Germline CDR1 and CDR2: SGHDT and YYEEEE. CDR3 in DNA: TGTGCCAGCAGCTTGGAGCCCTACGAGCAGTACTTC. Its translation: CASSLEPYEQYF.

This clonotype occurred many times. The chain has TRBV6-2 or TRBV6-3 and TRBJ2-3, with 7 positions matching TRBD1. Unmatched junction bases numbered 3, after V lost 2 bases and J lost 1 base. The germline V gene has CDR1 MNHEY and CDR2 SVGEGT. This CDR3 spans 15 amino acids. The CDR3, as DNA: TGTGCCAGCAGTTACAGAGGGGGCGGCACAGATACGCAGTATTTT. This sequence encodes CASSYRGGGTDTQYF.

This clonotype has ten or more counts. This rearrangement joins TRBV9 to TRBJ2-1; TRBD1 agrees at 7 bases. The CDR3 spans 14 residues. The J segment lost 4 bases and the V segment lost 2 bases, leaving 3 bases of the junction unmatched. CDR1 and CDR2 (germline): SGDLS, YYNGEE. The CDR3 loop reads CASSVGDRYNEQFF. The CDR3 region has the DNA TGTGCCAGCAGCGTGGGGGACAGATACAATGAGCAGTTCTTC.

This clonotype is medium-sized by share. V is TRBV4-1 and J is TRBJ2-1; D gene ambiguous. The CDR3 loop spans 16 amino acids. Germline values: CDR1 MGHRA, CDR2 YSYEKL. V lost 0 bases to trimming and J lost 5 bases, with 14 bases between them. CDR3: CASSQDEQLIDNEQFF. CDR3 sequence (DNA): TGCGCCAGCAGCCAAGATGAACAGCTCATAGACAATGAGCAGTTCTTC.

V usage is TRBV7-2 and J usage is TRBJ1-4; TRBD1 is a possible D gene (5 bases). Germline V gene sequence: CDR1 SGHTA, CDR2 FQGNSA. With 1 base removed from V and 12 bases from J, the gap between germline ends came to 12 bases. The CDR3 is made up of 13 amino acids. CDR3 amino acids: CASSLEGQTQLFF. CDR3 nucleotides: TGTGCCAGCAGCTTAGAGGGGCAGACACAACTGTTTTTT. Drawing the rest from reference TRBV7-2 and TRBJ1-4, the complete variable domain is GAGVSQSPSNKVTEKGKDVELRCDPISGHTALYWYRQSLGQGLEFLIYFQGNSAPDKSGLPSDRFSAERTGGSVSTLTIQRTQQEDSAVYLCASSLEGQTQLFFGSGTQLSVL.

This clonotype has at least ten counts. This chain joins TRBV24-1 and TRBJ2-2, with D perhaps matching TRBD2 (6 bases). The CDR3 spans 14 residues. V was shortened by 8 bases and J by 2 bases, with 11 bases between the two germline ends. Germline-derived CDR1 and CDR2 are KGHDR and SFDVKD. In DNA form, the CDR3 reads TGTGCCACCATGGGCGGGGATAACACCGGGGAGCTGTTTTTT. This translates into CATMGGDNTGELFF.

This clonotype was seen at least ten times. In DNA, the CDR3 is TGTGCCAGCAGTGAATATAAGAGAACCGGGGAGCTGTTTTTT. This encodes CASSEYKRTGELFF. The chain is built from TRBV25-1 and TRBJ2-2; D not resolved. The CDR3 runs to 14 residues. The germline gives CDR1 MGHDK, CDR2 SYGVNS. Trimming took off 0 bases at V and 5 bases at J, with 7 bases between the two ends.

At least ten counts were recorded for this clonotype. The chain joins TRBV6-5 to TRBJ2-2; 9 bases fit TRBD2. V lost 7 bases to trimming and J lost 5 bases; unmatched junction nucleotides: 29. Germline V CDR1 and CDR2: MNHEY, SVGAGI. The CDR3 is 22 amino acids. This CDR3 is CASTSRPLIAGVIPVETGELFF. CDR3 bases: TGTGCCAGCACCTCCAGGCCCCTTATAGCGGGAGTCATTCCAGTAGAGACCGGGGAGCTGTTTTTT.